This TCR beta chain stems from a study of immune characteristics of hereditary and idiopathic chronic pancreatitis. Looking at the study overall: The study profiled local pancreatic immune cells and TCRbeta repertoires in hereditary and idiopathic chronic pancreatitis compared with control organ donor pancreases. The gDNA-based approach was chosen because it involved minimal in vitro experimental manipulation of pancreas-infiltrating T cells. TCRbeta sequencing included a few control pancreases, roughly 7 pancreases with hereditary chronic pancreatitis and roughly 6 pancreases with idiopathic chronic pancreatitis. Study-wide conclusions, independent of this receptor: Hereditary and idiopathic chronic pancreatitis differed in Vbeta-Jbeta gene family usage, including TRBV10, TRBV19, TRBV23 and TRBV5. The study did not include chronic pancreatitis caused by alcohol use. Among around twelve chronic pancreatitis patients, higher numbers of productive TCR rearrangements went along with higher disease severity scores, showing a positive correlation. Significantly increased TCRbeta repertoire diversity and reduced clonality were observed in both chronic pancreatitis groups relative to controls. Because patient tissue could be obtained only at the time of TPIAT, immune findings may have been influenced by differences in disease duration.

The receptor library was made with the immunoSEQ multiplex PCR assay. The TCRbeta CDR3 region and neighboring sequences were amplified from pancreatic genomic DNA and then sequenced. Per the authors' processing: Productive clonality and productive rearrangement counts were measured along with repertoire diversity, which was expressed as a mean normalized Shannon-Wiener index. The nonparametric Mann-Whitney U test was used to compare repertoire metrics between the control and chronic pancreatitis groups. Shared clonotypes were defined as CDR3beta sequences with identical amino acid composition and length across subjects. TCRdb mirrors the immuneACCESS table, restricted to in-frame sequences. Some clones are absent from its copies; in checked studies, under half trace to an unresolved V gene, and the reason for the others is unknown. Clone size and V and J calls were adopted from that table, with D and trimming inferred from the DNA. For this sample the table gives 11,000 to 15,000 clones, of which roughly 80% were detected only once. In total, the top ten clones hold 13% to 15% of the sample.

As for this clone: The antigen this receptor binds is unknown. No base-level quality is on record; no much larger clone is a single base apart.

Pancreas tissue with chronic pancreatitis was obtained from patients having total pancreatectomy with islet autotransplantation (TPIAT). Included chronic pancreatitis patients had no known history of diabetes. Genomic DNA was extracted directly from bulk pancreas tissue, without T cell sorting, for TCRbeta sequencing. Pancreas tissues from patients and organ donors were collected consecutively at two US centers. From cysteine to phenylalanine, the CDR3 is 13 amino acids long. The only DNA kept is the CDR3, 39 bases in frame from the first base. CDR1 and CDR2, looked up from the germline V gene, are SGHTA and FQGNSA. Deletion took 2 bases off V and 4 bases off J, with a span of 6 bases between the germline ends.

The sequence was obtained from a human donor with chronic pancreatitis. The sample comprised pancreas tissue with hereditary chronic pancreatitis. The rearranged segments are TRBV7-2 and TRBJ2-1; no D gene call is confident. The DNA sequence is given as TGTGCCAGCAGCTTAAATATTTACAATGAGCAGTTCTTC. Translated, this is CASSLNIYNEQFF.